This T cell receptor beta chain was captured in a study of T cell repertoires in cytomegalovirus infection. Study at large: It was the public TCR beta signatures that indicated both CMV infection and matching HLA type. Overall study findings and caveats: HLA-C-restricted CMV-specific TCR beta clonotypes were dominant in the ex vivo response.

As concerns this clonotype: Antigen unknown.

Each CDR3 protein is one row after TCRdb ran MiXCR on the reads. The table includes approximately 1,000,000 distinct CDR3 sequences, roughly 30% detected once. Sequences were derived from cultured CD8+ T cells from PBMCs, sampled from culture after CMV antigen stimulation. The sequence was obtained from a human donor in good health (CMV status not recorded). Some clones in this sample may be carry-over from other donors' samples.

CDR3 region: CASSEALQGVIYGYTF. The CDR3 DNA is TGTGCCAGCAGTGAAGCGCTTCAGGGGGTAATCTATGGCTACACCTTC. This sequence joins TRBV6-1 and TRBJ1-2; 7 bases line up with TRBD1. CDR3 length: 16 residues. Per germline, CDR1 MNHNS and CDR2 SASEGT. With V trimmed by 0 bases and J by 4 bases, 8 bases remained unmatched.